Listed below are T cell receptor beta chains from one sample, sequenced in a study of blood T cell repertoires in COVID-19. The assay was immunoSEQ multiplex PCR, and TCRdb's table has in-frame clones only and misses some. The data show 180,000 or so clones, with 86% seen just once and 9.5% to 13% held by the top ten. The specimen sequenced was peripheral blood. These receptors all stem from a woman in her fifties or sixties with COVID-19, enrolled during active disease. The CDR3 runs from the conserved cysteine through the conserved F or W. The D gene is left open where the match is weak. Where a row states a size, it is once, few, many or the class of an expanded clone; other rows omit it.

D gene	J gene	V gene	clone size	CDR3 protein	CDR3 DNA
TRBD1	TRBJ1-1	TRBV7-9	-	CASSLYRGLNTEAFF	TGTGCCAGCAGCCTCTACAGGGGGCTGAACACTGAAGCTTTCTTT
-	TRBJ2-2	TRBV5-1	few	CASSLLAGSNTGELFF	TGCGCCAGCAGCTTGCTCGCAGGGTCGAACACCGGGGAGCTGTTTTTT
-	TRBJ1-5	TRBV27	-	CASAGRAHQPQHF	TGTGCCAGCGCGGGGAGGGCTCATCAGCCCCAGCATTTT
-	TRBJ2-7	TRBV11-1	-	CASSYRGYEQYF	TGTGCCAGCAGCTACCGCGGGTACGAGCAGTACTTC
-	TRBJ2-1	TRBV7-2	-	CASSLGRSEQFF	TGTGCCAGCAGCCTTGGGAGGAGCGAGCAGTTCTTC
-	TRBJ1-2	TRBV7-2	-	CASTLIGGAGINYGYTF	TGTGCCAGCACCCTGATAGGAGGGGCAGGGATTAACTATGGCTACACCTTC
-	TRBJ1-5	TRBV7-9	once	CASSLVGADQPQHF	TGTGCCAGCAGCTTAGTTGGGGCAGATCAGCCCCAGCATTTT
-	TRBJ1-1	TRBV6-6	once	CASSSTGNTEAFF	TGTGCCAGCAGTTCGACGGGGAACACTGAAGCTTTCTTT
TRBD2	TRBJ2-5	TRBV11-3	-	CASSQGTTHQETQYF	TGTGCCAGCAGCCAAGGGACTACCCACCAAGAGACCCAGTACTTC
-	TRBJ1-6	TRBV5-8	-	CASSFYRVMSPLHF	TGTGCCAGCAGCTTTTACAGGGTAATGTCACCCCTCCACTTT
-	TRBJ1-1	TRBV5-1	-	CASSLEAGFTEAFF	TGCGCCAGCAGCTTGGAAGCGGGGTTCACTGAAGCTTTCTTT
-	TRBJ2-7	TRBV6-2/TRBV6-3	few	CASSSLGPYEQYF	TGTGCCAGCAGTTCCCTGGGGCCCTACGAGCAGTACTTC
TRBD2	TRBJ2-3	TRBV5-1	-	CASSLAVLARTDTQYF	TGCGCCAGCAGCTTGGCGGTACTAGCGAGGACAGATACGCAGTATTTT
-	TRBJ2-7	TRBV11-3	once	CASSYHRGGEQYF	TGTGCCAGCAGCTACCACAGGGGAGGCGAGCAGTACTTC
-	TRBJ1-1	TRBV30	-	CAWSVEAPEAFF	TGTGCCTGGAGTGTAGAGGCCCCTGAAGCTTTCTTT
TRBD1	TRBJ1-5	TRBV19	-	CASSADRGYQPQHF	TGTGCCAGTAGTGCGGACAGGGGGTATCAGCCCCAGCATTTT
TRBD2	TRBJ2-7	TRBV7-3	-	CASSSAGGLLSEQYF	TGTGCCAGCAGCTCCGCGGGAGGCCTCCTCTCCGAGCAGTACTTC
TRBD1	TRBJ1-1	TRBV5-8	-	CASSLGTVNTEAFF	TGTGCCAGCAGCCTCGGGACAGTGAACACTGAAGCTTTCTTT
TRBD2	TRBJ2-7	TRBV27	-	CASSFRTSGRVSYEQYF	TGTGCCAGCAGTTTTAGAACTAGCGGGAGGGTCTCCTACGAGCAGTACTTC
TRBD1	TRBJ1-1	TRBV30	-	CAWSRDRATEAFF	TGTGCCTGGAGCCGGGACAGGGCCACTGAAGCTTTCTTT
-	TRBJ2-5	TRBV6-5	-	CASSLGQQQETQYF	TGTGCCAGCAGTTTGGGACAACAGCAAGAGACCCAGTACTTC
-	TRBJ2-5	TRBV18	-	CASSPGQMETQYF	TGTGCCAGCTCACCCGGACAGATGGAGACCCAGTACTTC